Described below is a single T cell receptor beta chain sequence and its context. Its target is unknown. This specimen belongs to a study of immune cell composition in non-small cell lung cancer. Study conclusions and caveats: TIL tumour reactivity correlated with maximal tumour-associated clone frequency in adenocarcinoma.

This CDR3 is built from 13 residues. CDR1 and CDR2 from the germline V gene are LNHDA and SQIVND (reference sequence). Some clones are missing from TCRdb's copy, which holds only in-frame ones; the method was immunoSEQ multiplex PCR. The sample yields roughly 970 clones, 75% to 85% seen once. Normal lung sampling was at least 3 cm from the tumour, as distant as possible. This TCR was sampled from a human donor with non-small cell lung cancer. J is TRBJ2-5 and V is TRBV19; D might be TRBD2 (6 bases). The J call may be mistaken, given a closer DNA end match to TRBJ2-7. Sequencing was carried out using non-adjacent lung tissue. The DNA of the CDR3 is TGTGCCACCCTCGGGACTCCTACCTACGAGCAGTACTTC. This translates into CATLGTPTYEQYF.